This T cell receptor (beta chain) originates from a study of sequential checkpoint blockade in melanoma (dated by TCRdb to 2018 to 2020). With respect to the entire study: Using 1:1 randomization, the trial assigned patients either to first-line nivolumab followed by ipilimumab (arm A) or to ipilimumab followed by nivolumab (arm B). Maintenance nivolumab came after each of the two trial sequences. DNA from about 100 melanoma tumor samples collected before treatment underwent TCRbeta immunosequencing. Twenty-two patients had matched tumor biopsies taken before treatment and at week 13, after single-agent nivolumab (arm A) or ipilimumab (arm B). Roughly 80% of the matched pre- and post-treatment tumor biopsy pairs came from the same lesion. Summary of the overall study and its limitations: Among patients in arm A, the nivolumab-first arm, pretreatment tumor TIL clonality was associated with response (P = .04). Patients with increases in tumor T-cell fraction and clonality by week 13 were approximately 30 times more likely to achieve clinical benefit. Validation of the response-prediction model combining TCR metrics and mutation burden is needed in larger, independent patient cohorts. Small sample sizes and reduced statistical power limited the analyses of tumor T-cell fraction within each arm. PD-L1 staining and CD8+ T-cell counts correlated with tumor T-cell fraction and clonality, whereas mutational load did not.

The CDR3 sequence holds 18 residues, the cysteine and phenylalanine included. Only the CDR3 region is kept as DNA, spanning 54 bases read in frame from base 1. Reading the germline V gene (reference sequence) gives CDR1 LNHNV and CDR2 YYDKDF. Concerning this clone itself: The antigen this receptor binds is unknown. The junction does not match germline at one end; this may be a read error.

The immunoSEQ Assay was used to immunosequence TCRbeta CDR3 regions from genomic DNA. Prior to high-throughput sequencing, genomic DNA was amplified by bias-controlled multiplex PCR. Regarding the original processing steps: To quantify the absolute abundance of each unique TCRbeta CDR3 region, the sequences were collapsed and filtered. Clonality, defined as 1 minus Pielou's evenness, was calculated using productive rearrangements only. Tumor T-cell fraction was computed by normalizing TCRbeta template counts to usable DNA, estimated from several housekeeping genes. A previously published method was used to identify clones with significantly greater frequencies in on-treatment samples than in baseline samples. The table was pulled from immuneACCESS by TCRdb, which kept in-frame rearrangements only. Such tables lose some clones; where checked, under half of the loss comes from unresolved V genes, and the rest has no known cause. Clone size and V and J calls were adopted from that table, with D and trimming inferred from the DNA. The sample data list approximately 5,500 clones, and 30% to 45% of these were observed just once. Together, the top ten hold 8.5% to 9.5% of the sample.

The treatment or condition label corresponds to: randomized to nivolumab then ipilimumab (arm A) or the reverse (arm B). No trial patient had received prior DNA-damaging chemotherapy. The samples were obtained from melanoma patients enrolled in CheckMate 064, an open-label, randomized phase II trial testing sequential checkpoint blockade. Genomic DNA from formalin-fixed paraffin-embedded (FFPE) tissue samples was used for tumor TCR sequencing. This receptor was identified in a human donor with melanoma. The sequencing used tumor tissue (inferred from file names), collected from a patient given nivolumab and ipilimumab in sequence. The V and J segments used are TRBV15 and TRBJ2-5; TRBD2 fits 11 bases in the junction. DNA sequence: TGTGCCAGCAGCTTTAATAGCGGGAGGGCGTATGGATTAGAGACCCAGTACTTC. Its translation reads: CASSFNSGRAYGLETQYF.